This T cell receptor beta chain was recorded in a study of memory CD4+ T cells and cytomegalovirus serostatus. Study summary: Healthy Belgian adult donors included roughly ten CMV-positive and some 25 CMV-negative people. Study findings and constraints: The CMV-associated TCR signature appears largely within the CD4+ memory repertoire.

Only in-frame clones appear in the TCRdb table, and some are missing; sequencing was by immunoSEQ multiplex PCR. The table lists tens of thousands of clones, around 80% of them singletons. As for this clone: The antigen is not known.

Between the trimmed V and J ends, which lost 0 bases and 5 bases, there was a span of 9 bases. In germline, CDR1 is SEHNR, CDR2 FQNEAQ (reference sequence). The CDR3 length is 14 residues. Single viable CD3+CD4+CD8-CD45RO+ cells were sorted as the memory CD4+ T cells. The source material was memory CD4+ T cells from blood. The chain carries TRBV7-9 and TRBJ2-3; D call uncertain. The origin of this receptor is an adult in good health and CMV-seronegative. The CDR3 here is CASSLAGFRDTQYF. The CDR3 DNA sequence: TGTGCCAGCAGCTTAGCAGGTTTTAGAGATACGCAGTATTTT.